One sample yielded the 14 T cell receptor beta chains listed below, sequenced in a study of identical twins. MiXCR, applied by TCRdb to the 5' RACE reads, yields one record per CDR3 protein. The sample includes 450,000 or so distinct CDR3 sequences, roughly 13% of them seen just once. These data also formed part of another study, on yellow fever vaccine responses in identical twins.

The sequencing sample was made of CD4+ T cells sorted from blood. The receptors derive from a woman between 18 and 29 years old in good health.

At least ten counts were recorded for this clonotype. The J gene is TRBJ2-1, the V gene TRBV12-3 or TRBV12-4; D might be TRBD2 (5 bases). The CDR3 extends over 13 amino acids. V lost 6 bases, J lost 8 bases, and 14 bases lay in between. The CDR3 is CASRRLAVDEQFF. The CDR3 nucleotides read TGTGCCAGCAGAAGGCTAGCAGTAGATGAGCAGTTCTTC.

The chain has TRBV4-1 and TRBJ1-2; D is uncertain. Germline lookup yields CDR1 MGHRA and CDR2 YSYEKL. There are 15 residues in the CDR3. Trimming stripped 0 bases from V and 7 bases from J, with 15 bases between. CDR3 region: CASSQDRGRPAGYTF. CDR3 coding DNA: TGCGCCAGCAGCCAAGATCGAGGGAGGCCAGCTGGCTACACCTTC.

This clonotype was counted ten times or more. The chain recombines TRBV28 with TRBJ1-1; D possibly corresponds to TRBD1 (6 bases). Trimming pared 3 bases from V and 4 bases from J, leaving 12 bases between. The CDR3 length is 14 residues. Germline V gene sequence: CDR1 MDHEN, CDR2 SYDVKM. The DNA for the CDR3 is TGTGCCAGCAGTTTTCAGGGGTGGAGCACTGAAGCTTTCTTT. Its translation is CASSFQGWSTEAFF.

This clonotype was detected a few times. V usage is TRBV4-3 and J usage is TRBJ2-1; 10 bases fit TRBD2. Germline V gives CDR1 LGHNA, CDR2 YSLEER. The length of the CDR3 is 15 residues. The V segment lost 0 bases and the J segment 6 bases; nucleotides outside the gene matches: 2. The CDR3 DNA reads TGCGCCAGCAGCCAAGATAGCGGGAGGACCAATGAGCAGTTCTTC. Encoded protein: CASSQDSGRTNEQFF.

The gene calls are TRBV6-1 and TRBJ2-1, with 16 bases matching TRBD2. CDR3 length: 17 residues. V trimming: 4 bases; J trimming: 15 bases; junction bases outside the gene matches: 15. The germline V gene encodes CDR1 MNHNS and CDR2 SASEGT. The DNA of the CDR3 is TGTGCCAGCAGTGCTCTAGGCATGGGACTAGCGGGAGGGGGGTCGTTCTTC. Its translation: CASSALGMGLAGGGSFF.

This clonotype was picked up many times. The J gene is TRBJ2-6, the V gene TRBV5-1, with a possible D match to TRBD1 (5 bases). There are 17 residues in the CDR3. The germline CDR1 and CDR2 sequences are SGHRS and YFSETQ. V gave up 7 bases and J gave up 0 bases, with 17 bases separating them. CDR3 DNA sequence: TGCGCCAGCCGTCAGGGCAGCTTAGGCTCTGGGGCCAACGTCCTGACTTTC. It is translated as CASRQGSLGSGANVLTF.

V and J are TRBV14 and TRBJ2-3; D unclear. The germline gives CDR1 SGHDN, CDR2 FVKESK. The CDR3 totals 12 residues. Trimming shortened V by 4 bases and J by 5 bases, and 7 bases separated the two germline ends. The CDR3 DNA is TGTGCCAGCAGCCGGTGGGGAGATACGCAGTATTTT. Translating it yields CASSRWGDTQYF.

The gene calls are TRBV7-2 and TRBJ2-1; D remains ambiguous. This CDR3 comprises 16 residues. CDR1 is SGHTA and CDR2 is FQGNSA in the germline V gene. With 5 bases removed from V and 3 bases from J, the gap between germline ends came to 17 bases. CDR3 in DNA: TGTGCCAGCAGCCCGCGTCCAGCTGACCTCTACAATGAGCAGTTCTTC. This translates into CASSPRPADLYNEQFF.

This clonotype was seen only once. Compared with germline, one end of the junction differs, possibly owing to a read error. The chain carries TRBV20-1 and TRBJ2-7; D gene uncertain. CDR3 length: 14 residues. The germline CDR1 and CDR2 sequences are DFQATT and SNEGSKA (reference sequence). This CDR3 is CSARDRQRLYERYF. In nucleotides, the CDR3 is TGCAGTGCTAGAGATCGGCAGCGACTCTACGAGCGGTACTTC.

The J gene is TRBJ2-7, the V gene TRBV6-5; 10 bases line up with TRBD2. CDR3 length: 16 amino acids. CDR1 and CDR2 (germline): MNHEY, SVGAGI. The trim removed 0 bases at V and 7 bases at J, leaving 9 bases unmatched. The CDR3 bases are TGTGCCAGCAGTTACTCGAAGCGGGAGGGATTGGGAGAGCAGTACTTC. Encoded protein: CASSYSKREGLGEQYF.

The chain combines TRBV12-3 or TRBV12-4 with TRBJ2-2; 9 bases fit TRBD1. This CDR3 comprises 15 residues. The V segment lost 6 bases and the J segment 3 bases; nucleotides outside the gene matches: 5. DNA for the CDR3: TGTGCCAGCAGCCGTGGACAGGGGTACACCGGGGAGCTGTTTTTT. This codes for CASSRGQGYTGELFF.

The rearrangement links TRBV23-1 to TRBJ2-7, with 7 bases fitting TRBD1. TRBV23-1 is marked as an open reading frame, function uncertain. The CDR3 consists of 15 residues. The V segment lost 0 bases and the J segment 5 bases; nucleotides outside the gene matches: 7. The CDR3: CASSQSATGSHEQYF. For the CDR3, the DNA is TGCGCCAGCAGTCAATCCGCGACAGGGTCCCACGAGCAGTACTTC.

The chain employs TRBV12-5 and TRBJ1-1; no reliable D call. Trimming cost V 6 bases and J 1 base, with 9 bases left between them. The CDR3 covers 13 residues. In germline, CDR1 is LGHNT, CDR2 FRNRAP. The CDR3 sequence: CASGELGNTEAFF. CDR3 DNA sequence: TGTGCTAGTGGGGAACTGGGGAACACTGAAGCTTTCTTT. The variable domain in full, with the rest retrieved from reference TRBV12-5 and TRBJ1-1, is DARVTQTPRHKVTEMGQEVTMRCQPILGHNTVFWYRQTMMQGLELLAYFRNRAPLDDSGMPKDRFSAEMPDATLATLKIQPSEPRDSAVYFCASGELGNTEAFFGQGTRLTVV.

This clonotype was detected ten times or more. This rearrangement joins TRBV10-3 to TRBJ2-2; a possible D gene is TRBD2 (6 bases). V was cut by 4 bases and J by 2 bases, with 11 bases left in between. The CDR3 covers 15 residues. Germline CDR1 ENHRY, CDR2 SYGVKD. Here the CDR3 DNA reads TGTGCCATCAGTGTAGGACTACAAAACACCGGGGAGCTGTTTTTT. It is translated as CAISVGLQNTGELFF.